This T cell receptor (beta chain) was documented in a study of early T cells in non-severe SARS-CoV-2 infection. Study details: The study sequenced bulk RNA from unsorted whole blood, with chains unpaired.

Unique molecular identifiers tagged individual cDNA molecules. TCRdb itself ran the 5' RACE reads through MiXCR, one entry per CDR3 protein. The sample carries about 35,000 distinct CDR3 sequences, around 3.9% recorded once. This clonotype appeared many times. The sample was whole blood. The source is an adult who was a healthcare worker with PCR-confirmed SARS-CoV-2 infection or an uninfected control (not recorded which).

Here the CDR3 reads CSVAGRTGGYYNEQFF. CDR3 DNA: TGCAGCGTTGCGGGTCGGACAGGGGGCTACTACAATGAGCAGTTCTTC. The chain uses TRBV29-1 and TRBJ2-1, with 11 bases that match TRBD1. This CDR3 is built from 16 residues. Germline trimming cut 4 bases from V and 3 bases from J; bases unmatched to any gene: 8. Germline V lookup: CDR1 SQVTM, CDR2 ANQGSEA.